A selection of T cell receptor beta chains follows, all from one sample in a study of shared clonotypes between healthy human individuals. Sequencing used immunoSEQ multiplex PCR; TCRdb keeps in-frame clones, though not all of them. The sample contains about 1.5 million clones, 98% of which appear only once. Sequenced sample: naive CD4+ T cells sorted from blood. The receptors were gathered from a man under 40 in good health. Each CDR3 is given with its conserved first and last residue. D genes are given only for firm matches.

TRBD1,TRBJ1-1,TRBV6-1,TGTGCCAGCAGTGAAAGGGACAGGAACACTGAAGCTTTCTTT,CASSERDRNTEAFF
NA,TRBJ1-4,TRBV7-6,TGTGCCAGCAGCCCTCGGGCAGGGGACGAAAAACTGTTTTTT,CASSPRAGDEKLFF
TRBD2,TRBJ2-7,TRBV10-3,TGTGCCATCAGTGCCCCTTTCACTAGCGGCCGACGAAGAGCCTACGAGCAGTACTTC,CAISAPFTSGRRRAYEQYF
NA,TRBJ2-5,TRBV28,TGTGCCAGCAGTCCCCAGGGTGGGGGACGAGGGACCCAGTACTTC,CASSPQGGGRGTQYF
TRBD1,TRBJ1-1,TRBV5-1,TGCGCCAGCAAACAGGGGGCTGGTCTTAACACTGAAGCTTTCTTT,CASKQGAGLNTEAFF
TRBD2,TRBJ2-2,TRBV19,TGTGCCAGTGGGACTAGCGGGAGCAACACCGGGGAGCTGTTTTTT,CASGTSGSNTGELFF
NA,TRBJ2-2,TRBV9,TGTGCCAGCAGCGTAGCTTCCAACGGACCCGGGGACACCGGGGAGCTGTTTTTT,CASSVASNGPGDTGELFF
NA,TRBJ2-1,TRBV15,TGTGCCACCAGCAGAGGTGGAGCAGGGTATAGTTCCTACAATGAGCAGTTCTTC,CATSRGGAGYSSYNEQFF
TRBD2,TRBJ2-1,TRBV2,TGTGCCGGGACGGGCGGGAGGTCTTCCTACAATGAGCAGTTCTTC,CAGTGGRSSYNEQFF
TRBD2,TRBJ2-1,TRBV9,TGTGCCAGCAGCGTAGTATTAGCGGGGGTCGATGAGCAGTTCTTC,CASSVVLAGVDEQFF
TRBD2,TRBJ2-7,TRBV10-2,TGCGCCAGCACTCTACGCGCCGGGACTAGCGGGAAACCAGGCTACGAGCAGTACTTC,CASTLRAGTSGKPGYEQYF
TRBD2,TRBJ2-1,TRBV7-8,TGTGCCAGCAGCTTAGCTGGGCGAGGCGGGAGGCCCTACAATGAGCAGTTCTTC,CASSLAGRGGRPYNEQFF
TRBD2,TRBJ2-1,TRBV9,TGTGCCAGCAGCGTAGTAAGGGAGGGCCACAATGAGCAGTTCTTC,CASSVVREGHNEQFF
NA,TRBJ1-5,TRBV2,TGTGCCACCTCAGGGGCGAATAATCAGCCCCAGCATTTT,CATSGANNQPQHF
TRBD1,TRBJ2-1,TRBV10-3,TGTGCCATCGGGGGACAGGGAATGGATGAGCAGTTCTTC,CAIGGQGMDEQFF
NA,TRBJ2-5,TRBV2,TGTGCCAGCAGCATCGACAGCGGAGGGACCCAGTACTTC,CASSIDSGGTQYF